This TCR beta chain derives from a study of blood T cell repertoires in COVID-19. This table comes from immunoSEQ multiplex PCR, and its TCRdb copy is limited to in-frame clones, with some not included. The sample shows about 260,000 clones, 88% of them seen only once. This CDR3 spans 14 amino acids. Trimming took off 1 base at V and 5 bases at J, with 11 bases between the two ends. Germline V gene lookup returns CDR1 MGHRA and CDR2 YSYEKL. Sequenced: peripheral blood. The V call is TRBV4-1, the J call TRBJ2-5, with a weak D call TRBD2 (7 bases). This clonotype was obtained from a human donor in a cohort sampled during active COVID-19. CDR3 nucleotides: TGCGCCAGCAGCCAAGCAGGGGAGGGGGAGACCCAGTACTTC. Protein: CASSQAGEGETQYF.